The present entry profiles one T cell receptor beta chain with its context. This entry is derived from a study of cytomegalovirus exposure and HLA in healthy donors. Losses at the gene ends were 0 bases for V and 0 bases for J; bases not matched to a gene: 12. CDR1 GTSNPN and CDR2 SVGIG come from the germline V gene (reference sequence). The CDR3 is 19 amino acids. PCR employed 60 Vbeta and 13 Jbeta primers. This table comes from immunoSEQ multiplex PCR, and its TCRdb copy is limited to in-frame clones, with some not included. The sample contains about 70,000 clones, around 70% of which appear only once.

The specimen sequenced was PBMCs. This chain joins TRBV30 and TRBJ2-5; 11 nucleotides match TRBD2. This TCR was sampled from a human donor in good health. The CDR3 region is CAWSVPVGASGRYQETQYF. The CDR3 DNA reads TGTGCCTGGAGTGTACCCGTAGGGGCTAGCGGGAGGTACCAAGAGACCCAGTACTTC.